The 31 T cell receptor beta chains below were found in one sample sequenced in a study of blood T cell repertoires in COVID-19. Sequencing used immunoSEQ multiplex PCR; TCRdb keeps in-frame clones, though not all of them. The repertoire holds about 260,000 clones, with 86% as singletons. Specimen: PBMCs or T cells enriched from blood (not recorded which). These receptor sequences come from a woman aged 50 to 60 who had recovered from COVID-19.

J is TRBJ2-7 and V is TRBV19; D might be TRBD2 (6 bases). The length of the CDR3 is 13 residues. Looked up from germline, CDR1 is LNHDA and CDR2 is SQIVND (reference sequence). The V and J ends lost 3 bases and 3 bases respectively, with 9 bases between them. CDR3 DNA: TGTGCCAGTAGTATCCCGGGACTCTACGAGCAGTACTTC. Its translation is CASSIPGLYEQYF.

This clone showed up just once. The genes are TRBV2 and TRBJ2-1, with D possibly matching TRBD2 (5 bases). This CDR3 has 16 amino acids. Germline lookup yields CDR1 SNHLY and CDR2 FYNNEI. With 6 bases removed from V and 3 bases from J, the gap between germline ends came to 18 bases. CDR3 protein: CASRYPRTALYNEQFF. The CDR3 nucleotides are TGTGCCAGCAGGTACCCCCGGACTGCTCTCTACAATGAGCAGTTCTTC.

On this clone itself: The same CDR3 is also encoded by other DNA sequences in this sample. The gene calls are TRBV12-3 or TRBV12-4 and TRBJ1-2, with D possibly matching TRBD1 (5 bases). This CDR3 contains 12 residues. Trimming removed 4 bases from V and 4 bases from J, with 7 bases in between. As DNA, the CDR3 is TGTGCCAGCAGTTCGACAGTCTATGGCTACACCTTC. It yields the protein CASSSTVYGYTF.

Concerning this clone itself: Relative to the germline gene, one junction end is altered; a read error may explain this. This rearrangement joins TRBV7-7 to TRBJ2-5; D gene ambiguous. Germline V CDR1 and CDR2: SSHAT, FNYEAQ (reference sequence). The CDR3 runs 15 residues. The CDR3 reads CASSLTTKYQETQYF. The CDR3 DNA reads TGTGCTAGCAGCTTAACTACGAAATACCAAGAGACCCAGTACTTC. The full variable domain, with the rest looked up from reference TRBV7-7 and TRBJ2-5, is GAGVSQSPRYKVTKRGQDVTLRCDPISSHATLYWYQQALGQGPEFLTYFNYEAQPDKSGLPSDRFSAERPEGSISTLTIQRTEQRDSAMYRCASSLTTKYQETQYFGPGTRLLVL.

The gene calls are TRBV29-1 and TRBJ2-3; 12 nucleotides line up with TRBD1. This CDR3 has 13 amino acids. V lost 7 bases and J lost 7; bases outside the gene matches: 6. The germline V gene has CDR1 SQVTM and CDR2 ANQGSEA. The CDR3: CSGLGQGANTQYF. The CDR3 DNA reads TGCAGCGGATTGGGACAGGGGGCTAATACGCAGTATTTT.

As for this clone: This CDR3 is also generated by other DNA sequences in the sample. The CDR3 nucleotides are TGTGCCAGCAGTCCCCGAGGCGGGAGCTCCTACAATGAGCAGTTCTTC. It translates to CASSPRGGSSYNEQFF. J is TRBJ2-1 and V is TRBV9; 7 nucleotides line up with TRBD2. Germline V gene sequence: CDR1 SGDLS, CDR2 YYNGEE. V lost 5 bases, J lost 0 bases, and 8 bases stayed unmatched. The length of the CDR3 is 16 residues.

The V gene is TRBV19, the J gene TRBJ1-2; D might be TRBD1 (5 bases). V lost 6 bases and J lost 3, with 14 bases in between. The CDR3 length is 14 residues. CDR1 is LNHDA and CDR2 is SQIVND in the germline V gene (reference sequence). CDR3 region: CASSPPRGYYGYTF. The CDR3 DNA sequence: TGTGCCAGTAGCCCCCCCCGGGGGTACTATGGCTACACCTTC.

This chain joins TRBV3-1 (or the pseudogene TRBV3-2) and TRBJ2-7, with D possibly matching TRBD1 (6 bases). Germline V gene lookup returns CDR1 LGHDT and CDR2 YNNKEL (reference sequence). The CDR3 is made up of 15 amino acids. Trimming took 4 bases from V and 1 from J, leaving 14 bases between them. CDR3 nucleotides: TGTGCCAGCAGCCCCAGCGGCAGGGGATCCTACGAGCAGTACTTC. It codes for CASSPSGRGSYEQYF.

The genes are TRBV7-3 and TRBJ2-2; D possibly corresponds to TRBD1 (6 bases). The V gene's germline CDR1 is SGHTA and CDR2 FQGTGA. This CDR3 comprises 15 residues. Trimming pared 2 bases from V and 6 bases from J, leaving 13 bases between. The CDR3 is CASSLVMGAAGELFF. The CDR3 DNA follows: TGTGCCAGCAGCTTAGTGATGGGGGCGGCCGGGGAGCTGTTTTTT.

This chain's CDR3 is CASSRDRRNYGYTF. The CDR3 nucleotides read TGCGCCAGCAGCCGGGACAGGCGGAACTATGGCTACACCTTC. J is TRBJ1-2 and V is TRBV4-3; 8 bases line up with TRBD1. V was pared by 4 bases and J by 2 bases, with 3 bases of the junction left unmatched. This CDR3 has 14 residues. CDR1 and CDR2 from the germline V gene are LGHNA and YSLEER.

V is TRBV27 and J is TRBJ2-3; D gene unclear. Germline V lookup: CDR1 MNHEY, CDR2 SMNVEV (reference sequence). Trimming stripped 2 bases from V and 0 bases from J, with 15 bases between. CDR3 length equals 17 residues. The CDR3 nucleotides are TGTGCCAGCAGTTTAGAGCTAGAGCCGCGAAGCACAGATACGCAGTATTTT. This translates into CASSLELEPRSTDTQYF.

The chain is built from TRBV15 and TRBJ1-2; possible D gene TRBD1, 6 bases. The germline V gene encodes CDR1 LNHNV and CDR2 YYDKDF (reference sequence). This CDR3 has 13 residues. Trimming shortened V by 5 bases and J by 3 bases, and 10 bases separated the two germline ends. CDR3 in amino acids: CATSYPGDYGYTF. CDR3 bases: TGTGCCACCAGCTACCCAGGGGACTATGGCTACACCTTC.

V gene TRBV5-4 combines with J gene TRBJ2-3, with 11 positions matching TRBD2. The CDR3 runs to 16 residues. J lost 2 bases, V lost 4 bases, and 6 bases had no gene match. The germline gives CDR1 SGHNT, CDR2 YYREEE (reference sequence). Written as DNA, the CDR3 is TGTGCCAGCAGCCTGGAACTAGCGGGAGCCACAGATACGCAGTATTTT. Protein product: CASSLELAGATDTQYF.

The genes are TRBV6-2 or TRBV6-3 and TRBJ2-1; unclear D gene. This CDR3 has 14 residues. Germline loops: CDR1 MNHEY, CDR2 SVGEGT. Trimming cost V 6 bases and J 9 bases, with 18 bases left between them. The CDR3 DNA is TGTGCCAGCAGCCCAGTGGATGAACCGGGTGAGCAGTTCTTC. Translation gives CASSPVDEPGEQFF.

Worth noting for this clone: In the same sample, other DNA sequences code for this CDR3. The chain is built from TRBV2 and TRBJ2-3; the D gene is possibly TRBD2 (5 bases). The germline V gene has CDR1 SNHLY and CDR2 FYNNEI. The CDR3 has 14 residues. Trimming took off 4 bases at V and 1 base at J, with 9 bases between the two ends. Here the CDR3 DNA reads TGTGCCAGCAGTGTGAGCGGAGGCACAGATACGCAGTATTTT. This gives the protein CASSVSGGTDTQYF.

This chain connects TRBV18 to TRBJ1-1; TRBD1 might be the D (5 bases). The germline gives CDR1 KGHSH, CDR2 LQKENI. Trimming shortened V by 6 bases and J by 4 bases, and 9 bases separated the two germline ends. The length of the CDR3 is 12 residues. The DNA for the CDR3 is TGTGCCAGCTCCGCCCAGGGCACTGAAGCTTTCTTT. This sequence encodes CASSAQGTEAFF.

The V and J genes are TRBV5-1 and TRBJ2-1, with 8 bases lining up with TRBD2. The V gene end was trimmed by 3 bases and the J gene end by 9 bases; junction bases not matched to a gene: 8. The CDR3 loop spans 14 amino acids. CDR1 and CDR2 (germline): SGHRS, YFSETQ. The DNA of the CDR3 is TGCGCCAGCAGCTGGTCAAGCGGGGGTCGTGAGCAGTTCTTC. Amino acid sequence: CASSWSSGGREQFF.

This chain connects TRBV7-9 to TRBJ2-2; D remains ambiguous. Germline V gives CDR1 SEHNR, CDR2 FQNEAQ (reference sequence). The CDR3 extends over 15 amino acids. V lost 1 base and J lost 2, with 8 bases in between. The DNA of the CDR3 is TGTGCCAGCAGCTTAGGCCAGGCCAACACCGGGGAGCTGTTTTTT. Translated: CASSLGQANTGELFF. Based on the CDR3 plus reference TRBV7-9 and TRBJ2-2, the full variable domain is DTGVSQNPRHKITKRGQNVTFRCDPISEHNRLYWYRQTLGQGPEFLTYFQNEAQLEKSRLLSDRFSAERPKGSFSTLEIQRTEQGDSAMYLCASSLGQANTGELFFGEGSRLTVL.

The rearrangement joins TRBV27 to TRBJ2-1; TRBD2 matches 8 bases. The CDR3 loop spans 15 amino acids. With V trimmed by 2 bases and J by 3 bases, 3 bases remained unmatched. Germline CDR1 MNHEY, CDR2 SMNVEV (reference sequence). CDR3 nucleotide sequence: TGTGCCAGCAGTTTAGGCGGGAGGTTCTACAATGAGCAGTTCTTC. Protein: CASSLGGRFYNEQFF.

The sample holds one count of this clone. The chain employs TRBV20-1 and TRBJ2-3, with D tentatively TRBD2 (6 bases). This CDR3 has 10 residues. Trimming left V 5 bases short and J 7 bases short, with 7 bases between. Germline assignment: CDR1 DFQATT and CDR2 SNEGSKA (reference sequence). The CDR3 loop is CSAGLHTQYF. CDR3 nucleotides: TGCAGTGCTGGACTACATACGCAGTATTTT.

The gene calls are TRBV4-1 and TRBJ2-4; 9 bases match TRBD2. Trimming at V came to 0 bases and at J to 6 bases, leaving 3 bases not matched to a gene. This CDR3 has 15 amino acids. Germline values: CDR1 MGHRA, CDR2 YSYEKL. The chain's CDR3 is CASSQESAGGNIQYF. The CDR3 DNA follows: TGCGCCAGCAGCCAAGAATCAGCGGGAGGAAACATTCAGTACTTC.

CDR3 residues: CASSEYTGNTEAFF. The DNA for the CDR3 is TGTGCCAGCAGTGAATATACGGGGAACACTGAAGCTTTCTTT. The V and J genes are TRBV6-1 and TRBJ1-1; D gene unclear. V was shortened by 2 bases and J by 1 base, with 8 bases between the two germline ends. This CDR3 contains 14 residues. The germline CDR1 and CDR2 sequences are MNHNS and SASEGT.

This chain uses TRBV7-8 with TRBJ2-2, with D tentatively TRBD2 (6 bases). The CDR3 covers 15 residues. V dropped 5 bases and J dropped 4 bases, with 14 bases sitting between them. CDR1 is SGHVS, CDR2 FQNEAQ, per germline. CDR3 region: CASSRAGEITGELFF. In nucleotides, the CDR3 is TGTGCCAGCAGCCGAGCGGGCGAAATCACCGGGGAGCTGTTTTTT.

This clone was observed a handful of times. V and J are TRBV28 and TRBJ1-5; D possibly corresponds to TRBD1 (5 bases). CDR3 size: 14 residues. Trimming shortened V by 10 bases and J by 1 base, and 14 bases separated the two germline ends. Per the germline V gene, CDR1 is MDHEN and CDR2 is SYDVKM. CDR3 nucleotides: TGTGCCACCCGTATCAGGGTAAGCAATCAGCCCCAGCATTTT. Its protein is CATRIRVSNQPQHF.

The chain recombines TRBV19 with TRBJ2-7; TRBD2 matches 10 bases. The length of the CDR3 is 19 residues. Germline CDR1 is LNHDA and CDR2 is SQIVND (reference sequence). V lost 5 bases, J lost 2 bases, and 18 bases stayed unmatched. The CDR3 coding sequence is TGTGCCAGTAGTGCCGAACGACAGACTCGGACTAGCGGAGCCTACGAGCAGTACTTC. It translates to CASSAERQTRTSGAYEQYF. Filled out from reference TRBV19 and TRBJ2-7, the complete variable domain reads DGGITQSPKYLFRKEGQNVTLSCEQNLNHDAMYWYRQDPGQGLRLIYYSQIVNDFQKGDIAEGYSVSREKKESFPLTVTSAQKNPTAFYLCASSAERQTRTSGAYEQYFGPGTRLTVT.

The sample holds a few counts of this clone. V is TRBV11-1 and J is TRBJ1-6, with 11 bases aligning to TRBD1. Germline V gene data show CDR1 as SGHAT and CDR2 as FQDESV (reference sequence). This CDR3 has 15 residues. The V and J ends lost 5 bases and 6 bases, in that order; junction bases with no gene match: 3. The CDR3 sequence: CASSGQGAGNSPLHF. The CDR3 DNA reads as TGTGCCAGCAGCGGACAGGGGGCGGGTAATTCACCCCTCCACTTT.

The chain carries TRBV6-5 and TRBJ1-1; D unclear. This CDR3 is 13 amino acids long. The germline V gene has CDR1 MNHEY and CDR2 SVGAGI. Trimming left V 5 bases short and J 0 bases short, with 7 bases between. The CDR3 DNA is TGTGCCAGCAGTCCCGCGGTGAACACTGAAGCTTTCTTT. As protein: CASSPAVNTEAFF.

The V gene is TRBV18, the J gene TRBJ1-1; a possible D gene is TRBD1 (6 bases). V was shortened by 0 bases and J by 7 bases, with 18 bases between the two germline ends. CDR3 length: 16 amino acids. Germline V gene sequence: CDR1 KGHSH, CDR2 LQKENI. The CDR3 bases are TGTGCCAGCTCACCACCGGCGCAGGGGCCCCAAGGTGAAGCTTTCTTT. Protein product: CASSPPAQGPQGEAFF.

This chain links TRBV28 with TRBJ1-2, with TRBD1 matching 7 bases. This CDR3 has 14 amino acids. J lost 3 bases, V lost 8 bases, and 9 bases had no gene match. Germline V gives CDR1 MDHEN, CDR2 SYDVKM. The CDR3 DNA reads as TGTGCCAGCCATTGGGTAGGGGGCGACTATGGCTACACCTTC. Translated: CASHWVGGDYGYTF.

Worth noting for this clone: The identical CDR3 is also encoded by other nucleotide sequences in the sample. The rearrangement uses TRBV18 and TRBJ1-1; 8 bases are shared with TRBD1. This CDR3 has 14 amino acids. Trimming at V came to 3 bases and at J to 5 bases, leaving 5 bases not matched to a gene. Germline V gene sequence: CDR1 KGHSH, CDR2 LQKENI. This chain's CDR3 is CASSPQGARTEAFF. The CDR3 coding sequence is TGTGCCAGCTCACCGCAGGGGGCGCGGACTGAAGCTTTCTTT.

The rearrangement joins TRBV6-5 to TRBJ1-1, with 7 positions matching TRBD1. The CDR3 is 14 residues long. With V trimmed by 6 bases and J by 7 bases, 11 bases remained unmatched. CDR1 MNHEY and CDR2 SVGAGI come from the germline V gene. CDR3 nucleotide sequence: TGTGCCAGCAGCCTTCGACAGGGAACACATGAAGCTTTCTTT. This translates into CASSLRQGTHEAFF.